Following are 30 T cell receptor beta chains from one sample sequenced in a study of response to subunit inactivated influenza vaccine (dated by TCRdb to about 2018). The library was generated by RT-PCR. The reads were generated on an Illumina HiSeq 2500. In TCRdb, the public reads were trimmed at Q25 with fastp and aligned with MiXCR, with productive beta chains retained. When rows share a CDR3 protein, they turn into one entry using the most common DNA and genes. Within this sample are around 520,000 distinct CDR3 sequences, with around 25% of them counted one time only. The ten top clones hold under 2.5% of the sample. This specimen consisted of CD4+ T cells sorted from PBMCs, obtained about 5 days after vaccination. The source is a man between 50 and 59 years old who received an inactivated influenza vaccine. Donor details come from another sample of the same person, matched by shared clones.

This chain uses TRBV7-8 with TRBJ2-3, with 7 bases fitting TRBD2. V shed 0 bases and J 1 base; nucleotides not matched to a gene: 4. The CDR3 spans 16 residues. Germline loops: CDR1 SGHVS, CDR2 FQNEAQ. The DNA of the CDR3 is TGTGCCAGCAGCTTAGCGCGCGCGGGGGGCACAGATACGCAGTATTTT. Protein product: CASSLARAGGTDTQYF.

The rearrangement joins TRBV3-1 to TRBJ1-5; 7 nucleotides agree with TRBD1. CDR1 LGHDT and CDR2 YNNKEL come from the germline V gene (reference sequence). Losses at the gene ends were 3 bases for V and 5 bases for J; bases not matched to a gene: 7. The CDR3 contains 15 residues. CDR3 coding DNA: TGTGCCAGCAGCCAGCAGGGGGGAGGCCATCAGCCCCAGCATTTT. Translating it yields CASSQQGGGHQPQHF. Variable domain in full (rest from reference TRBV3-1 and TRBJ1-5): DTAVSQTPKYLVTQMGNDKSIKCEQNLGHDTMYWYKQDSKKFLKIMFSYNNKELIINETVPNRFSPKSPDKAHLNLHINSLELGDSAVYFCASSQQGGGHQPQHFGDGTRLSIL.

This clonotype was detected a few times. J is TRBJ1-2 and V is TRBV7-2, with D maybe TRBD1 (5 bases). CDR3 size: 12 residues. Trimming left V 1 base short and J 6 bases short, with 6 bases between. Germline CDR1 SGHTA, CDR2 FQGNSA. In DNA form, the CDR3 reads TGTGCCAGCAGCTTAGGACAGCATGGCTACACCTTC. Encoded protein: CASSLGQHGYTF.

This chain links TRBV18 with TRBJ1-1; TRBD1 matches 7 bases. V was clipped by 1 base and J by 4 bases; unmatched bases: 6. This CDR3 contains 15 residues. Germline values: CDR1 KGHSH, CDR2 LQKENI. As DNA, the CDR3 is TGTGCCAGCTCACCACAGGGGGCGCAGAGCACTGAAGCTTTCTTT. It codes for CASSPQGAQSTEAFF.

The chain couples TRBV6-5 to TRBJ1-6, with 10 nucleotides matching TRBD1. Germline V CDR1 and CDR2: MNHEY, SVGAGI. With 2 bases clipped from V and 10 bases from J, the junction kept 2 bases outside the gene matches. CDR3 length equals 14 residues. The CDR3 DNA reads as TGTGCCAGCAGTTACGACAGGGGGCCGTCACCCCTCCACTTT. As protein: CASSYDRGPSPLHF.

Ten or more counts support this clonotype. V usage is TRBV6-1 and J usage is TRBJ1-4, with D tentatively TRBD1 (5 bases). The germline V gene has CDR1 MNHNS and CDR2 SASEGT. This CDR3 comprises 17 residues. V lost 4 bases, J lost 6 bases, and 21 bases lay in between. CDR3 protein: CASSGHLGGGRDEKLFF. The CDR3 bases are TGTGCCAGCAGTGGACACCTCGGGGGGGGGAGAGATGAAAAACTGTTTTTT.

This clonotype turned up a few times. This chain links TRBV5-1 with TRBJ2-6, with 11 bases that match TRBD1. Germline CDR1 reads SGHRS; CDR2 reads YFSETQ. The CDR3 has 18 residues. V lost 4 bases and J lost 1; bases outside the gene matches: 7. CDR3 nucleotide sequence: TGCGCCAGCAGCACCGGACAGGGGGCTGGGTCTGGGGCCAACGTCCTGACTTTC. Translation gives CASSTGQGAGSGANVLTF.

This clonotype was detected ten times or more. V usage is TRBV7-2 and J usage is TRBJ2-7; the D is unclear. V was clipped by 5 bases and J by 7 bases, with 15 bases between them. Germline values: CDR1 SGHTA, CDR2 FQGNSA. The CDR3 sequence is 13 residues long. Here the CDR3 reads CASSPGPHREQYF. The CDR3 coding sequence is TGTGCCAGCAGCCCCGGGCCCCATAGAGAGCAGTACTTC.

The chain is built from TRBV20-1 and TRBJ2-3, with 10 bases matching TRBD2. This CDR3 spans 21 amino acids. The trim removed 1 base at V and 3 bases at J, leaving 22 bases unmatched. Germline V gene data show CDR1 as DFQATT and CDR2 as SNEGSKA (reference sequence). In DNA, the CDR3 is TGCAGTGCTAGAGTCTCTAGCCCTAGCGGGAGTTTTAGTTTACGGACAGATACGCAGTATTTT. This gives the protein CSARVSSPSGSFSLRTDTQYF.

The chain uses TRBV5-5 and TRBJ2-7, with TRBD2 as a possible D gene (6 bases). V dropped 4 bases and J dropped 2 bases, with 13 bases sitting between them. The CDR3 is 14 amino acids. Germline V gene sequence: CDR1 SGHKS, CDR2 YYEKEE (reference sequence). In DNA, the CDR3 is TGTGCCAGCAGCCGGGACTTTCTAACCTACGAGCAGTACTTC. Protein sequence: CASSRDFLTYEQYF.

The V and J genes are TRBV15 and TRBJ2-3; 13 positions agree with TRBD2. Germline CDR1 LNHNV, CDR2 YYDKDF (reference sequence). CDR3 length equals 16 residues. The V and J ends lost 4 bases and 4 bases, in that order; junction bases with no gene match: 5. CDR3 in DNA: TGTGCCACCAGCACTAGACTAGCGGGAGGTTCAGATACGCAGTATTTT. Protein: CATSTRLAGGSDTQYF.

The chain is built from TRBV29-1 and TRBJ1-5; D possibly corresponds to TRBD1 (5 bases). Per the germline V gene, CDR1 is SQVTM and CDR2 is ANQGSEA. The CDR3 is made up of 15 amino acids. V was clipped by 4 bases and J by 1 base, with 14 bases between them. The CDR3 region has the DNA TGCAGCGTTGCGGAGGGGCGGGGGAGCAATCAGCCCCAGCATTTT. Amino acids: CSVAEGRGSNQPQHF.

This clonotype was seen a handful of times. The rearrangement joins TRBV7-2 to TRBJ1-4; D is possibly TRBD1 (6 bases). In germline, CDR1 is SGHTA, CDR2 FQGNSA. This CDR3 has 15 residues. The V and J ends lost 5 bases and 4 bases respectively, with 14 bases between them. The CDR3 loop is CASSARTAFNEKLFF. CDR3 sequence (DNA): TGTGCCAGCAGCGCACGGACAGCCTTTAATGAAAAACTGTTTTTT.

The CDR3 bases are TGCAGTGCTACCCGACAGGGCTTTTCCTTTCAGCCCCAGCATTTT. The encoded protein is CSATRQGFSFQPQHF. V and J are TRBV20-1 and TRBJ1-5; 7 bases map to TRBD1. The CDR3 loop spans 15 amino acids. V dropped 4 bases and J dropped 6; count of bases not matched to a gene: 12. CDR1 and CDR2 from the germline V gene are DFQATT and SNEGSKA (reference sequence).

In this sample, this clonotype turned up a few times. The J gene is TRBJ2-5, the V gene TRBV24-1; no clear D gene. The V gene lost 0 bases and the J gene lost 1 base, with 2 bases spanning the gap. The germline gives CDR1 KGHDR, CDR2 SFDVKD. CDR3 length: 13 residues. The CDR3 DNA sequence: TGTGCCACCAGTGATTTGCTCCAAGAGACCCAGTACTTC. Translating gives CATSDLLQETQYF.

This chain joins TRBV20-1 and TRBJ2-3; 11 bases map to TRBD2. The CDR3 length is 16 residues. CDR1 and CDR2 from the germline V gene are DFQATT and SNEGSKA (reference sequence). Trimming took 0 bases from V and 4 from J; bases not matched to a gene: 6. CDR3 in amino acids: CSARDMYSGRADTQYF. CDR3 sequence (DNA): TGCAGTGCTAGAGATATGTATAGCGGGAGGGCAGATACGCAGTATTTT.

This clonotype was picked up a small number of times. The chain carries TRBV7-2 and TRBJ1-2; 7 bases align to TRBD1. Germline V lookup: CDR1 SGHTA, CDR2 FQGNSA. V gave up 8 bases and J gave up 8 bases; unmatched junction bases: 14. This CDR3 comprises 14 residues. Here the CDR3 reads CASPKLVGGRGYTF. In nucleotides, the CDR3 is TGTGCCAGCCCGAAACTGGTAGGGGGCAGAGGCTACACCTTC.

This clonotype appeared many times. V and J are TRBV6-5 and TRBJ2-2; 10 positions agree with TRBD1. The germline gives CDR1 MNHEY, CDR2 SVGAGI. There are 17 residues in the CDR3. V was clipped by 0 bases and J by 5 bases; unmatched bases: 6. The CDR3 region has the DNA TGTGCCAGCAGTTACTCGATGACAGGGGGCTGGACCGGGGAGCTGTTTTTT. Protein product: CASSYSMTGGWTGELFF.

This clonotype was picked up a small number of times. The gene calls are TRBV20-1 and TRBJ2-1, with 8 bases matching TRBD1. Per germline, CDR1 DFQATT and CDR2 SNEGSKA (reference sequence). The V gene end was trimmed by 6 bases and the J gene end by 2 bases; junction bases not matched to a gene: 9. The CDR3 is 15 residues long. Written as DNA, the CDR3 is TGCAGTGCCACCCGGACAGGGAGGACCTACAATGAGCAGTTCTTC. Its protein product is CSATRTGRTYNEQFF.

This rearrangement joins TRBV24-1 to TRBJ2-1, with TRBD1 as a possible D gene (5 bases). This CDR3 region has 15 residues. V was clipped by 5 bases and J by 4 bases, with 14 bases between them. Germline V gene lookup returns CDR1 KGHDR and CDR2 SFDVKD. CDR3: CATSALGRSYNEQFF. The CDR3 DNA is TGTGCCACCAGTGCCTTGGGGCGGAGTTACAATGAGCAGTTCTTC.

This clonotype was counted many times. The chain carries TRBV20-1 and TRBJ1-1; D is ambiguous. V was clipped by 5 bases and J by 1 base, with 17 bases between them. Germline V lookup: CDR1 DFQATT, CDR2 SNEGSKA (reference sequence). There are 15 residues in the CDR3. For the CDR3, the DNA is TGCAGTGCTTCCTATGCAGCCGCGGGGAACACTGAAGCTTTCTTT. Amino acid sequence: CSASYAAAGNTEAFF.

This chain uses TRBV6-2 or TRBV6-3 with TRBJ2-7, with D possibly matching TRBD1 (5 bases). The CDR3 spans 16 residues. V dropped 6 bases and J dropped 2 bases, with 20 bases sitting between them. Germline V gene sequence: CDR1 MNHEY, CDR2 SVGEGT. DNA for the CDR3: TGTGCCAGCAGCCGTTCCCAGAACAGGTTCCCCTACGAGCAGTACTTC. It specifies CASSRSQNRFPYEQYF.

The V call is TRBV20-1, the J call TRBJ1-6, with D tentatively TRBD1 (6 bases). Germline CDR1 is DFQATT and CDR2 is SNEGSKA (reference sequence). Trimming removed 6 bases at V and 6 bases at J, with 21 bases between. CDR3 size: 16 residues. The CDR3 sequence is CSAKTGWPQTNSPLHF. In DNA form, the CDR3 reads TGCAGTGCAAAAACAGGGTGGCCCCAGACTAATTCACCCCTCCACTTT.

This clonotype turned up a few times. The chain employs TRBV6-1 and TRBJ2-3, with 12 nucleotides matching TRBD2. The CDR3 spans 15 residues. The J segment lost 4 bases and the V segment lost 6 bases, leaving 5 bases of the junction unmatched. Germline CDR1 and CDR2: MNHNS and SASEGT. The CDR3 sequence: CASRRTSGTPDTQYF. In DNA form, the CDR3 reads TGTGCCAGCAGGCGGACTAGCGGGACGCCAGATACGCAGTATTTT.

In its sample, this clonotype was seen many times. V and J are TRBV5-1 and TRBJ2-5, with a possible D match to TRBD2 (5 bases). With 4 bases removed from V and 5 bases from J, the gap between germline ends came to 12 bases. CDR1 SGHRS and CDR2 YFSETQ come from the germline V gene. CDR3 size: 13 residues. CDR3 DNA: TGCGCCAGCAGCCATCATCGAGGGGAGACCCAGTACTTC. Its protein product is CASSHHRGETQYF.

This clonotype was detected a few times. The V call is TRBV12-3 or TRBV12-4, the J call TRBJ1-1; D remains unclear. Trimming left V 6 bases short and J 9 bases short, with 11 bases between. The CDR3 contains 11 residues. Here the CDR3 DNA reads TGTGCCAGCAGAGCTGACACGAAAGCTTTCTTT. Amino acids: CASRADTKAFF.

This clonotype has only a few counts. J is TRBJ2-3 and V is TRBV20-1; perhaps TRBD2 as D (6 bases). The V gene lost 0 bases and the J gene lost 4 bases, with 17 bases spanning the gap. The CDR3 runs 16 residues. CDR1 DFQATT and CDR2 SNEGSKA come from the germline V gene (reference sequence). The CDR3 sequence: CSARDRRLGRSDTQYF. In DNA form, the CDR3 reads TGCAGTGCTAGAGATAGGAGACTAGGAAGATCAGATACGCAGTATTTT.

The V gene is TRBV20-1, the J gene TRBJ1-2; D is ambiguous. CDR1 is DFQATT and CDR2 is SNEGSKA in the germline V gene (reference sequence). V was clipped by 2 bases and J by 4 bases, with 17 bases between them. The CDR3 spans 15 residues. CDR3 residues: CSARPGSTNSYGYTF. The CDR3 DNA is TGCAGTGCTAGACCCGGATCAACGAATTCCTATGGCTACACCTTC.

This chain uses TRBV5-1 with TRBJ2-1, with D possibly matching TRBD1 (6 bases). Deletions cut 2 bases from V and 7 bases from J, with 13 bases between. Per germline, CDR1 SGHRS and CDR2 YFSETQ. CDR3 size: 14 residues. The CDR3 nucleotides read TGCGCCAGCAGCTTCACAGGGAGACCAAATGAGCAGTTCTTC. Its translation is CASSFTGRPNEQFF.

This clonotype was detected only a few times. The V and J genes are TRBV20-1 and TRBJ2-7, with 10 bases aligning to TRBD2. Germline V lookup: CDR1 DFQATT, CDR2 SNEGSKA (reference sequence). After removal of 0 bases from V and 0 bases from J, the junction contained 2 bases not matched to a gene. This CDR3 is 15 amino acids long. CDR3 sequence: CSARDGTSASYEQYF. The CDR3 coding sequence is TGCAGTGCTAGAGATGGGACTAGCGCCTCCTACGAGCAGTACTTC.